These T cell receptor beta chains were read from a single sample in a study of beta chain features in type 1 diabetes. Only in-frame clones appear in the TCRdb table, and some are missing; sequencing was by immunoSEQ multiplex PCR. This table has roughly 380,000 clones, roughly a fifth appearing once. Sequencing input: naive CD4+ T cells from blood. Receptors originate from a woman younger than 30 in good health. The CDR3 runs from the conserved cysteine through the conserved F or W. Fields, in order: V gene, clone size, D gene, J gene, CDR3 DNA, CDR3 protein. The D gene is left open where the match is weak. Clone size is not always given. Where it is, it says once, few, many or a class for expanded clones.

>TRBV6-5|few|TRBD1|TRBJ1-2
TGTGCCAGCAGTGGACAGGGGTTTCGGGGTGGTGGCTACACCTTC
CASSGQGFRGGGYTF
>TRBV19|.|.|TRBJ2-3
TGTGCCAGTAGTATCTTGTATACAGTAGATACGCAGTATTTT
CASSILYTVDTQYF
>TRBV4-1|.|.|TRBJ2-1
TGCGCCAGCAGCCTCCGACTACACGGGAATGAGCAGTTCTTC
CASSLRLHGNEQFF
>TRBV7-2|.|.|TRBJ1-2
TGTGCCAGCAGCCCCGGGCGGGGGCGGGATGGCTACACCTTC
CASSPGRGRDGYTF
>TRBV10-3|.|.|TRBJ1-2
TGTGCCATCAGCGGGACGGGAGGCTATGGCTACACCTTC
CAISGTGGYGYTF
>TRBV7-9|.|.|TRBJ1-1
TGTGCCAGCAGCTATGAGGGTTTGAACACTGAAGCTTTCTTT
CASSYEGLNTEAFF
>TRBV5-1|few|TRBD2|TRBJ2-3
TGCGCCAGCAGCTTGCCCGGGACTAGCAGCACAGATACGCAGTATTTT
CASSLPGTSSTDTQYF
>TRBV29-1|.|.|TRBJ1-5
TGCAGCGTGAAAAAGGGGGATCAGCCCCAGCATTTT
CSVKKGDQPQHF
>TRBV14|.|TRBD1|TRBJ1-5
TGTGCCAGCAGCCTTCTGACAGGGGGCGGACAGCCCCAGCATTTT
CASSLLTGGGQPQHF
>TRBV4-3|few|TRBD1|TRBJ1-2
TGCGCCAGTAGCGGACAGGGATTCTATGGCTACACCTTC
CASSGQGFYGYTF
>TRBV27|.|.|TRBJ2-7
TGTGCCAGCAGTAGAACAGGTCACTCCTACGAGCAGTACTTC
CASSRTGHSYEQYF
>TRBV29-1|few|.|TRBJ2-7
TGCAGCGTTGAAGAGCAAGCGGGCCTCTCCTACGAGCAGTACTTC
CSVEEQAGLSYEQYF
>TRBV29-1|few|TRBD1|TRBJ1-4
TGCAGCGTTGCCAGGATACAGGGGACAGGTGAAAAACTGTTTTTT
CSVARIQGTGEKLFF
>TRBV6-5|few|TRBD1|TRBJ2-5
TGTGCCAGCAGTTACACAGGACAGGGTGAGACCCAGTACTTC
CASSYTGQGETQYF
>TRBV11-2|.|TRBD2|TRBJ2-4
TGTGCCAGCAGCTTGGGTCAGCGGGGGGTTCAGTACTTC
CASSLGQRGVQYF
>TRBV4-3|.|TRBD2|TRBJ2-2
TGCGCCAGCAGCCAAGGAACCACCGTCCTAGCGGGGAGGACCGGGGAGCTGTTTTTT
CASSQGTTVLAGRTGELFF
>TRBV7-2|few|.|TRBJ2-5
TGTGCCAGCAGCTTAAATAGCCGGGAGACCCAGTACTTC
CASSLNSRETQYF
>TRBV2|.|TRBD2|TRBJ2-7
TGTGCCAGCTCCCGGGGGGCGGGGGGCTACGAGCAGTACTTC
CASSRGAGGYEQYF